What follows is one T cell receptor beta chain and its context. Its target is unknown. TCRdb's table, derived via immunoSEQ multiplex PCR, lists solely in-frame clones and lacks some. The sample yields 190,000 or so clones, 84% seen once. Trimming removed 1 base at V and 1 base at J, with 7 bases between. CDR1 is SEHNR and CDR2 is FQNEAQ in the germline V gene (reference sequence). The CDR3 is made up of 14 amino acids. The data stem from a study of cytomegalovirus exposure and HLA in healthy donors. Study context: The approximately 110 validation repertoires, a later analysis reported, used the same platform as the roughly 710 first-cohort repertoires.

General study results and limits: Some public TCRs appeared in many individuals, while most sequences were rare. The study recorded around 160 TCR beta chains that were cytomegalovirus-associated.

V usage is TRBV7-9 and J usage is TRBJ1-1; D is unclear. The sequencing input was PBMCs. The TCR sequence derives from a woman aged 18-29 years in good health and CMV-seropositive. The CDR3 is CASSLGYGNTEAFF. The CDR3 nucleotides read TGTGCCAGCAGCTTAGGATACGGGAACACTGAAGCTTTCTTT.